The 30 T cell receptor beta chains below come from one sample, sequenced in a study of T cells in Graves' hyperthyroidism and ophthalmopathy. Using RNA transcripts as the source, TCR beta CDR3 regions were amplified. During a first-round RT-PCR of the TCR CDR3, the HTBI primer set was used. Each CDR3 protein is one row after TCRdb ran MiXCR on the multiplex PCR reads. The repertoire holds around 580,000 distinct CDR3 sequences, approximately 16% seen once, with approximately 18% in the top ten. Source material: blood. These receptors all come from a young woman with Graves' hyperthyroidism.

The CDR3 region has the DNA TGTGCCAGCAGTTCTCCCGGGGAGCGGGGGTATGAGCAGTTCTTC. It translates to CASSSPGERGYEQFF. The chain links TRBV14 to TRBJ2-1; TRBD2 aligns across 8 bases. This CDR3 is 15 amino acids long. V trimming: 6 bases; J trimming: 8 bases; junction bases outside the gene matches: 12. The germline V gene encodes CDR1 SGHDN and CDR2 FVKESK. Together with reference TRBV14 and TRBJ2-1, the CDR3 gives the full variable domain: EAGVTQFPSHSVIEKGQTVTLRCDPISGHDNLYWYRRVMGKEIKFLLHFVKESKQDESGMPNNRFLAERTGGTYSTLKVQPAELEDSGVYFCASSSPGERGYEQFFGPGTRLTVL.

This clonotype was observed a handful of times. The J gene is TRBJ2-7, the V gene TRBV20-1, with D perhaps TRBD2 (6 bases). This CDR3 region has 14 residues. Germline CDR1 reads DFQATT; CDR2 reads SNEGSKA (reference sequence). Trimming stripped 6 bases from V and 1 base from J, with 16 bases between. The CDR3 DNA reads as TGCAGTGCGAGGAGGGAAAGGAGATCCTACGAGCAGTACTTC. Its protein product is CSARRERRSYEQYF.

This clonotype showed up many times. This chain joins TRBV20-1 and TRBJ2-3; 7 bases agree with TRBD2. V lost 5 bases and J lost 3; bases outside the gene matches: 5. Germline CDR1 and CDR2: DFQATT and SNEGSKA (reference sequence). This CDR3 contains 13 residues. CDR3: CSAWGGGTDTQYF. In nucleotides, the CDR3 is TGCAGTGCTTGGGGGGGGGGGACAGATACGCAGTATTTT.

The chain uses TRBV7-9 and TRBJ2-6; 7 bases line up with TRBD1. The V and J ends lost 4 bases and 0 bases, in that order; junction bases with no gene match: 6. Germline V gives CDR1 SEHNR, CDR2 FQNEAQ (reference sequence). This CDR3 is built from 17 residues. The CDR3 bases are TGTGCCAGCAGCTACGGACAGGTTCTCTCTGGGGCCAACGTCCTGACTTTC. This codes for CASSYGQVLSGANVLTF.

The CDR3: CASSEVGTGTSYRSAGELFF. The CDR3 DNA sequence: TGTGCCAGCAGTGAAGTGGGCACCGGGACTAGCTATCGATCTGCCGGGGAGCTGTTTTTT. The rearrangement links TRBV6-1 to TRBJ2-2; the match to TRBD2 covers 9 bases. The CDR3 covers 20 residues. Germline V CDR1 and CDR2: MNHNS, SASEGT. Germline trimming cut 1 base from V and 6 bases from J; bases unmatched to any gene: 18.

The chain recombines TRBV20-1 with TRBJ2-5; TRBD1 aligns across 10 bases. This CDR3 has 12 amino acids. V was clipped by 6 bases and J by 4 bases; unmatched bases: 2. The germline V gene has CDR1 DFQATT and CDR2 SNEGSKA (reference sequence). The CDR3 nucleotides read TGCAGTGCCCGACAGGGGGCAGAGACCCAGTACTTC. It codes for CSARQGAETQYF.

This clonotype was detected ten times or more. A read error may explain this, as a much larger clone is one base away. The rearrangement links TRBV12-3 or TRBV12-4 to TRBJ1-5; maybe TRBD1 (5 bases). There are 13 residues in the CDR3. V was trimmed by 1 base and J by 5 bases, leaving 6 bases between them. The CDR3 DNA reads as TGTGCCAGCAGTTTAGGGGGGTATCAGCCCCAGCATTTT. Translation: CASSLGGYQPQHF.

This clonotype was recorded once. The chain combines TRBV6-5 with TRBJ2-7, with a possible D match to TRBD1 (5 bases). Per the germline V gene, CDR1 is MNHEY and CDR2 is SVGAGI. Trimming shortened V by 2 bases and J by 0 bases, and 5 bases separated the two germline ends. The CDR3 spans 13 residues. The CDR3 reads CASSYQGSYEQYF. The CDR3 region has the DNA TGTGCCAGCAGTTACCAGGGCTCCTACGAGCAGTACTTC.

This clonotype was detected ten times or more. This sequence joins TRBV12-3 or TRBV12-4 and TRBJ1-5; D perhaps matches TRBD1 (6 bases). This CDR3 is 15 amino acids long. The V gene lost 3 bases and the J gene lost 4 bases, with 13 bases spanning the gap. The CDR3, as DNA: TGTGCCAGCAGTTTGCGGGACGGACAGAATCAGCCCCAGCATTTT. Protein product: CASSLRDGQNQPQHF.

The chain has TRBV7-9 and TRBJ1-1; the D gene is possibly TRBD1 (5 bases). CDR3 size: 13 residues. Trimming shortened V by 4 bases and J by 4 bases, and 10 bases separated the two germline ends. CDR1 and CDR2 (germline): SEHNR, FQNEAQ (reference sequence). CDR3 protein: CASSSGYVTEAFF. In nucleotides, the CDR3 is TGTGCCAGCAGCTCAGGGTACGTCACTGAAGCTTTCTTT.

This chain links TRBV7-2 with TRBJ1-4; 8 bases line up with TRBD1. The CDR3 loop spans 16 amino acids. Germline V CDR1 and CDR2: SGHTA, FQGNSA. V gave up 2 bases and J gave up 5 bases; unmatched junction bases: 7. The CDR3 coding sequence is TGTGCCAGCAGCTTAAGGGTCAGGACAGGGAATGAAAAACTGTTTTTT. It codes for CASSLRVRTGNEKLFF.

The table lists this clonotype with many counts. The chain has TRBV2 and TRBJ1-5; D is possibly TRBD1 (5 bases). This CDR3 region has 13 residues. CDR1 and CDR2 (germline): SNHLY, FYNNEI. V dropped 6 bases and J dropped 6 bases, with 12 bases sitting between them. The CDR3 loop reads CASRGERGQPQHF. The CDR3 DNA reads TGTGCCAGCAGGGGCGAAAGGGGTCAGCCCCAGCATTTT.

This clonotype was observed at least ten times. The chain carries TRBV11-2 and TRBJ1-2, with 9 positions matching TRBD1. With V trimmed by 5 bases and J by 7 bases, 8 bases remained unmatched. CDR1 is SGHAT, CDR2 FQNNGV, per germline. CDR3 length: 14 amino acids. The CDR3 spells CASSRDRVLPGYTF. As DNA, the CDR3 is TGTGCCAGCAGCCGGGACAGGGTCCTCCCTGGCTACACCTTC.

This clonotype was recorded many times. This chain uses TRBV15 with TRBJ1-6; D is perhaps TRBD1 (5 bases). V was clipped by 0 bases and J by 12 bases, with 12 bases between them. Germline-derived CDR1 and CDR2 are LNHNV and YYDKDF (reference sequence). The CDR3 contains 14 residues. The CDR3 sequence: CATSRDWGTEPLHF. In nucleotides, the CDR3 is TGTGCCACCAGCAGAGATTGGGGGACTGAACCCCTCCACTTT.

At least ten counts were recorded for this clonotype. The J gene is TRBJ2-1, the V gene TRBV27, with 10 bases aligning to TRBD2. Trimming at V came to 3 bases and at J to 2 bases, leaving 1 base not matched to a gene. Germline V gives CDR1 MNHEY, CDR2 SMNVEV (reference sequence). This CDR3 is 15 amino acids long. Here the CDR3 reads CASSFGLAAYNEQFF. CDR3 in DNA: TGTGCCAGCAGTTTCGGACTAGCGGCCTACAATGAGCAGTTCTTC.

This clonotype was detected only a few times. The chain couples TRBV5-1 to TRBJ2-1; D call uncertain. Germline CDR1 reads SGHRS; CDR2 reads YFSETQ. The V end lost 6 bases, the J end lost 8 bases, and 18 bases lay between the germline ends. This CDR3 comprises 14 residues. The CDR3: CASNNGRFLDEQFF. The CDR3 nucleotides read TGCGCCAGCAACAATGGTAGGTTTCTCGATGAGCAGTTCTTC.

This clonotype was counted a few times. The chain has TRBV9 and TRBJ2-7; tentative D call: TRBD2 (6 bases). Trimming removed 4 bases at V and 2 bases at J, with 19 bases between. The CDR3 length is 16 residues. The germline gives CDR1 SGDLS, CDR2 YYNGEE. CDR3 sequence: CASSYDGGTATYEQYF. The CDR3 DNA sequence: TGTGCCAGCAGCTACGATGGGGGGACGGCAACCTACGAGCAGTACTTC.

This chain joins TRBV3-1 and TRBJ2-7; 7 nucleotides agree with TRBD1. The CDR3 loop spans 14 amino acids. The trim removed 3 bases at V and 5 bases at J, leaving 7 bases unmatched. Germline CDR1 and CDR2: LGHDT and YNNKEL (reference sequence). CDR3 in DNA: TGTGCCAGCAGCCATCTGAACAGGGGAAACGAGCAGTACTTC. It codes for CASSHLNRGNEQYF.

The chain carries TRBV28 and TRBJ1-4; tentatively, D is TRBD1 (6 bases). Between the trimmed V and J ends, which lost 3 bases and 7 bases, there was a span of 21 bases. This CDR3 has 17 amino acids. Germline V CDR1 and CDR2: MDHEN, SYDVKM. This CDR3 is CASSFGGAGGAPEKLFF. DNA of the CDR3: TGTGCCAGCAGTTTCGGGGGAGCGGGGGGCGCCCCTGAAAAACTGTTTTTT.

In its sample, this clonotype was seen once. This may stem from a read error, because a much larger clone lies one nucleotide away. This sequence joins TRBV6-1 and TRBJ1-2; tentatively, D is TRBD1 (6 bases). The CDR3 runs to 16 residues. The V gene's germline CDR1 is MNHNS and CDR2 SASEGT. Trimming pared 0 bases from V and 6 bases from J, leaving 17 bases between. DNA for the CDR3: TGTGCCAGCAGTGAAGCGGGGACACCTGAGGCTGATGGCTACACCTTC. It is translated as CASSEAGTPEADGYTF.

Many counts were recorded for this clonotype. The chain carries TRBV6-2 or TRBV6-3 and TRBJ2-3, with TRBD2 matching 8 bases. CDR3 length equals 17 residues. J was trimmed by 0 bases and V by 2 bases; bases with no gene match: 7. Germline V gene lookup returns CDR1 MNHEY and CDR2 SVGEGT. CDR3 in amino acids: CASSYNMRGVSTDTQYF. The DNA for the CDR3 is TGTGCCAGCAGTTACAACATGCGGGGGGTGAGCACAGATACGCAGTATTTT.

This clonotype was observed a handful of times. V is TRBV29-1 and J is TRBJ2-3; D not resolved. The CDR3 contains 12 residues. Trimming left V 4 bases short and J 6 bases short, with 11 bases between. CDR1 is SQVTM, CDR2 ANQGSEA, per germline. In DNA, the CDR3 is TGCAGCGTTGGAGCTACCGAGGATACGCAGTATTTT. This codes for CSVGATEDTQYF.

In its sample, this clonotype was seen a few times. J is TRBJ1-2 and V is TRBV19; 8 nucleotides agree with TRBD1. V lost 3 bases, J lost 4 bases, and 13 bases stayed unmatched. The CDR3 has 17 amino acids. Germline V gene lookup returns CDR1 LNHDA and CDR2 SQIVND (reference sequence). The CDR3 region is CASSIPIDRGLSYGYTF. CDR3 coding DNA: TGTGCCAGTAGTATCCCGATCGACAGGGGATTGTCCTATGGCTACACCTTC.

This clonotype was seen repeatedly, ten times or more. The V call is TRBV2, the J call TRBJ2-5; 9 bases are shared with TRBD1. The trim removed 8 bases at V and 2 bases at J, leaving 3 bases unmatched. This CDR3 region has 13 residues. Germline values: CDR1 SNHLY, CDR2 FYNNEI. CDR3 DNA sequence: TGTGCCAGCTTGACAGGGGGGCAAGAGACCCAGTACTTC. Amino acid sequence: CASLTGGQETQYF.

This chain uses TRBV20-1 with TRBJ1-6, with D uncertain. The CDR3 is 15 amino acids. Germline CDR1 reads DFQATT; CDR2 reads SNEGSKA (reference sequence). The ends were cut back, 4 bases at V and 4 bases at J, with 14 bases in the middle. CDR3 residues: CSAITGREYNSPLHF. The DNA for the CDR3 is TGCAGTGCTATAACTGGGCGCGAATATAATTCACCCCTCCACTTT.

V gene TRBV11-1 combines with J gene TRBJ2-2, with D possibly TRBD2 on 5 matching bases. The V end lost 5 bases, the J end lost 6 bases, and 19 bases lay between the germline ends. Looked up from germline, CDR1 is SGHAT and CDR2 is FQDESV (reference sequence). The CDR3 is 16 amino acids. The CDR3 region is CASSNRWGDVSGELFF. In nucleotides, the CDR3 is TGTGCCAGCAGCAATAGGTGGGGAGACGTGTCCGGGGAGCTGTTTTTT.

The table lists this clonotype with many counts. The CDR3: CASSPTQGNEQFF. CDR3 sequence (DNA): TGTGCCAGCAGCCCTACTCAGGGGAATGAGCAGTTCTTC. V usage is TRBV6-2 or TRBV6-3 and J usage is TRBJ2-1, with D perhaps matching TRBD1 (6 bases). The CDR3 runs 13 residues. Trimming stripped 6 bases from V and 7 bases from J, with 13 bases between. The V gene's germline CDR1 is MNHEY and CDR2 SVGEGT.

In this sample, this clonotype turned up many times. The V gene is TRBV7-2, the J gene TRBJ2-5; no clear D. The germline gives CDR1 SGHTA, CDR2 FQGNSA. This CDR3 comprises 13 residues. Deletions cut 3 bases from V and 2 bases from J, with 7 bases between. CDR3 sequence (DNA): TGTGCCAGCAGCTTTATAGGGCAAGAGACCCAGTACTTC. Its translation is CASSFIGQETQYF.

This clonotype was counted many times. The rearrangement joins TRBV6-2 or TRBV6-3 to TRBJ2-2, with D maybe TRBD2 (6 bases). Per the germline V gene, CDR1 is MNHEY and CDR2 is SVGEGT. The V gene lost 3 bases and the J gene lost 4 bases, with 12 bases spanning the gap. CDR3 length: 15 amino acids. The CDR3 reads CASSYGQGGTGELFF. The CDR3, as DNA: TGTGCCAGCAGTTATGGGCAGGGAGGCACCGGGGAGCTGTTTTTT.

This chain uses TRBV2 with TRBJ2-5; 12 bases align to TRBD1. CDR1 SNHLY and CDR2 FYNNEI come from the germline V gene. Trimming cost V 6 bases and J 4 bases; bases outside gene matches: 6. This CDR3 is 15 amino acids long. The CDR3 coding sequence is TGTGCCAGCAGCATGGGACAGGGGGCGAGAGAGACCCAGTACTTC. This sequence encodes CASSMGQGARETQYF.